The 5 T cell receptor beta chains in this list originate from one sample, sequenced in a study of immune evolution from preneoplasia to lung adenocarcinoma. TCRdb keeps only in-frame clones here, not all; method: immunoSEQ multiplex PCR. The sample has under 4,500 clones, 83% seen once. Sequencing was done on a sample of FFPE minimally invasive lung adenocarcinoma tissue. All receptors derive from a person aged 55 to 70 with lung adenocarcinoma.

The chain joins TRBV11-3 to TRBJ2-2; 7 bases align to TRBD1. The CDR3 is made up of 17 amino acids. The germline V gene encodes CDR1 SGHNT and CDR2 YENEEA. Germline trimming cut 5 bases from V and 1 base from J; bases unmatched to any gene: 10. The CDR3 sequence: CASSPGQIEVNTGELFF. The DNA for the CDR3 is TGTGCCAGCAGCCCGGGACAGATCGAAGTGAACACCGGGGAGCTGTTTTTT.

The chain recombines TRBV7-9 with TRBJ2-1; D is possibly TRBD2 (6 bases). The CDR3 has 15 amino acids. V gave up 0 bases and J gave up 6 bases, with 12 bases separating them. Per the germline V gene, CDR1 is SEHNR and CDR2 is FQNEAQ (reference sequence). CDR3 bases: TGTGCCAGCAGCTTAGCGGGTGGGAGGCTCAATGAGCAGTTCTTC. It is translated as CASSLAGGRLNEQFF.

The chain joins TRBV10-3 to TRBJ2-3; D not certain. Looked up from germline, CDR1 is ENHRY and CDR2 is SYGVKD. Between the trimmed V and J ends, which lost 4 bases and 1 base, there was a span of 6 bases. There are 13 residues in the CDR3. DNA for the CDR3: TGTGCCATCAGTGTGAAGGGCACAGATACGCAGTATTTT. It specifies CAISVKGTDTQYF.

The table lists this clone with a count of one. The chain couples TRBV9 to TRBJ2-1, with TRBD2 matching 8 bases. Germline CDR1 reads SGDLS; CDR2 reads YYNGEE. Trimming removed 0 bases from V and 2 bases from J; junction bases left unmatched: 10. This CDR3 contains 18 residues. The CDR3 loop reads CASSVDPLAGRPYNEQFF. CDR3 coding DNA: TGTGCCAGCAGCGTAGATCCCTTAGCGGGAAGACCCTACAATGAGCAGTTCTTC.

The chain couples TRBV14 to TRBJ2-7; D possibly corresponds to TRBD1 (9 bases). Trimming removed 4 bases at V and 8 bases at J, with 21 bases between. Germline CDR1 is SGHDN and CDR2 is FVKESK. The CDR3 runs 15 residues. The CDR3 coding sequence is TGTGCCAGCAGCCTAGTCGGGACAGGGACTAGAAAGCAGTACTTC. This encodes CASSLVGTGTRKQYF.